This TCR beta chain was sequenced for a study of blood T cell repertoires in COVID-19. Study-wide background: Sites across the United States, Italy and Spain contributed samples from acute and convalescent COVID-19. PBMCs, B-cell-depleted T cells, or T cells provided the cDNA or gDNA that made up the material.

Per the study methods: Nucleated cell counts were estimated from reference gene primer amplification. Here immunoSEQ multiplex PCR was the method, and the copy in TCRdb shows in-frame clones only, minus some. The DNA gave D and trimming, while V, J and clone size come from that table. The sample consists of tens of thousands of clones, roughly 90% of them appearing once. Germline-derived CDR1 and CDR2 are LNHNV and YYDKDF (reference sequence). This CDR3 spans 12 amino acids. V dropped 2 bases and J dropped 5 bases, with 3 bases sitting between them. This receptor was taken from a human donor in a cohort sampled during active COVID-19. J is TRBJ2-2 and V is TRBV15; D uncertain. What was sequenced was peripheral blood. The CDR3 DNA sequence: TGTGCCACCAGCAGAACTACCGGGGAGCTGTTTTTT. Protein: CATSRTTGELFF.